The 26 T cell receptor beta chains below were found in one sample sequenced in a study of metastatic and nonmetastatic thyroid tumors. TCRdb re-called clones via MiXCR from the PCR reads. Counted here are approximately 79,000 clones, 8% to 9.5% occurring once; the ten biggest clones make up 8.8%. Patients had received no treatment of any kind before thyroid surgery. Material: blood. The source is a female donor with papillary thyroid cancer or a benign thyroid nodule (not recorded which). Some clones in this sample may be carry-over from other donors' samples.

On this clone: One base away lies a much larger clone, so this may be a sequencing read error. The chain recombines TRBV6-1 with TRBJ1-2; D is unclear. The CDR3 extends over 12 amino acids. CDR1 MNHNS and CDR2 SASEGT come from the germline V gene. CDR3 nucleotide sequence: TGTGCCAGCAGGGGCGGGAGCTATTGCTACACCTTC. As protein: CASRGGSYCYTF.

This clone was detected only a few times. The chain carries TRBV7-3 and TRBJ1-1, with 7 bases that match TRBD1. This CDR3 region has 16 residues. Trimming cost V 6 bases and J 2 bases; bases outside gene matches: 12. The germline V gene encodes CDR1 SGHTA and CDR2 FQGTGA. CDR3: CASSLHGTEGNTEAFF. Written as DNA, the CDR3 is TGTGCCAGCAGTTTGCACGGGACAGAAGGAAACACTGAAGCTTTCTTT.

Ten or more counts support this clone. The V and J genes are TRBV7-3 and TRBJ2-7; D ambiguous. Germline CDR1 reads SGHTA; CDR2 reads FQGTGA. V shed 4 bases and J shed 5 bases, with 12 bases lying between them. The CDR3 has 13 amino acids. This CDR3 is CASSSTISHEQYF. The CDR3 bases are TGTGCCAGCAGCTCAACAATATCCCACGAGCAGTACTTC.

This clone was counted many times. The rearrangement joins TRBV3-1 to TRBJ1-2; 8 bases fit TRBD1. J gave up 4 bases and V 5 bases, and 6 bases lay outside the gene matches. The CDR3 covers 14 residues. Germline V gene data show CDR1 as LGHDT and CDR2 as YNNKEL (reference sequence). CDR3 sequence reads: CASSKKGQGYGYTF. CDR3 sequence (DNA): TGTGCCAGCAGCAAAAAAGGACAGGGCTATGGCTACACCTTC.

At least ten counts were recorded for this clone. Here the CDR3 reads CASSTVTGAGTGELFF. DNA for the CDR3: TGTGCCAGCAGCACCGTAACCGGGGCTGGCACCGGGGAGCTGTTTTTT. The chain combines TRBV11-2 with TRBJ2-2; the D call may be TRBD1 or TRBD2 (5 bases each). Germline V gene lookup returns CDR1 SGHAT and CDR2 FQNNGV. There are 16 residues in the CDR3. Deletions cut 5 bases from V and 4 bases from J, with 17 bases between.

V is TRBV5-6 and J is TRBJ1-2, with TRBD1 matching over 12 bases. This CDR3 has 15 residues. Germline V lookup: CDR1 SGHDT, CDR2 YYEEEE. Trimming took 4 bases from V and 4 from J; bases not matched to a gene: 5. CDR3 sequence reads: CASSKGTGGGYGYTF. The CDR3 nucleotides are TGTGCCAGCAGCAAGGGGACAGGGGGCGGCTATGGCTACACCTTC.

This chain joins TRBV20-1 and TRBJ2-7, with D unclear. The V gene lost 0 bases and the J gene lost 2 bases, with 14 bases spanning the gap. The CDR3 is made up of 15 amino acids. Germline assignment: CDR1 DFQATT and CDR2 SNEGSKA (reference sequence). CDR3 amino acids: CSARDVAGLPYEQYF. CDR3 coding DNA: TGCAGTGCTAGAGACGTGGCAGGTTTACCCTACGAGCAGTACTTC.

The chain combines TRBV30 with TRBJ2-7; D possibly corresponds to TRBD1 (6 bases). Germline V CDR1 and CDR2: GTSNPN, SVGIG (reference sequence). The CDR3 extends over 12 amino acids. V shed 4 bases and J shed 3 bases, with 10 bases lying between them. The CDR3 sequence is CAWMRGSYEQYF. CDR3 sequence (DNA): TGTGCCTGGATGAGGGGGAGCTACGAGCAGTACTTC.

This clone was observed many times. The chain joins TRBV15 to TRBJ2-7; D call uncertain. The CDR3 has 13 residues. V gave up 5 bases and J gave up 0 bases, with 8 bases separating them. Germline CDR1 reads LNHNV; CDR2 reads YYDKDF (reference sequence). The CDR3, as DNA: TGTGCCACCAGCTCTACTTCCTCCTACGAGCAGTACTTC. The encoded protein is CATSSTSSYEQYF.

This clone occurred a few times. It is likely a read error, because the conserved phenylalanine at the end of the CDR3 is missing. CDR3 protein: CASSAQNIATNEKLFS. The CDR3 DNA sequence: TGTGCCAGCAGTGCCCAAAACATCGCAACTAATGAAAAACTGTTTTCT. The chain joins TRBV25-1 to TRBJ1-4; no reliable D call. Trimming took off 4 bases at V and 0 bases at J, with 12 bases between the two ends. Germline loops: CDR1 MGHDK, CDR2 SYGVNS. CDR3 length: 16 residues.

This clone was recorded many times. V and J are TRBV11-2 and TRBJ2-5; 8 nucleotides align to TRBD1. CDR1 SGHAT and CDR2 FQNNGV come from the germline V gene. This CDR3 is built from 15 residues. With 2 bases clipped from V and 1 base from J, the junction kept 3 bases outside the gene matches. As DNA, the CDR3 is TGTGCCAGCAGCTTATACGGGACAGGCCAAGAGACCCAGTACTTC. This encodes CASSLYGTGQETQYF.

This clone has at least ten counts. Here the CDR3 DNA reads TGTGCCAGCAGTTTAACGGATACGCAGTATTTT. It translates to CASSLTDTQYF. The chain uses TRBV28 and TRBJ2-3; D gene ambiguous. With 2 bases removed from V and 6 bases from J, the gap between germline ends came to 3 bases. The CDR3 sequence is 11 residues long. Germline V lookup: CDR1 MDHEN, CDR2 SYDVKM.

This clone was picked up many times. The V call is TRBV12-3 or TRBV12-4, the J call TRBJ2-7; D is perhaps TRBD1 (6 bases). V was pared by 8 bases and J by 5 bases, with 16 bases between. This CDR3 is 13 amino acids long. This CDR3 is CASVGAGRNEQYF. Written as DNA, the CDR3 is TGTGCCAGCGTGGGGGCAGGGCGCAACGAGCAGTACTTC.

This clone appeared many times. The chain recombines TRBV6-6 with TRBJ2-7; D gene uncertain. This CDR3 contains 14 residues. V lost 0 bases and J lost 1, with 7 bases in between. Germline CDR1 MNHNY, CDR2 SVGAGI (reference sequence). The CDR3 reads CASSYSSGSYEQYF. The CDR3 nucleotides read TGTGCCAGCAGTTACTCATCAGGTTCCTACGAGCAGTACTTC.

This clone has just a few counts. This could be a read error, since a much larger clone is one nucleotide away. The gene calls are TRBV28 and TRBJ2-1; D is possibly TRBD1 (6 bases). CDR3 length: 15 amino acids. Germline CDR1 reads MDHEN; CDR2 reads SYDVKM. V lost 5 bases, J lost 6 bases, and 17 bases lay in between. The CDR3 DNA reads TGTGCCAGCAGTAGTCCGGGGACATCCCTCAATGAGCAGTTCTTC. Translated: CASSSPGTSLNEQFF.

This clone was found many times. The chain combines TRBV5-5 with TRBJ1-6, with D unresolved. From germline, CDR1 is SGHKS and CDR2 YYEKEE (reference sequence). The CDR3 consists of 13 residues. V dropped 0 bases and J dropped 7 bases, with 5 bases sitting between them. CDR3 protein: CASSLDVNSPLHF. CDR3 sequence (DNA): TGTGCCAGCAGCTTGGATGTGAATTCACCCCTCCACTTT.

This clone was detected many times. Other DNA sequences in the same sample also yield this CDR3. In nucleotides, the CDR3 is TGTGCCATCAGCCTTCAGGGGAACACTGAAGCTTTCTTT. Translating it yields CAISLQGNTEAFF. This sequence joins TRBV10-3 and TRBJ1-1; D is perhaps TRBD1 (5 bases). V was cut by 6 bases and J by 1 base, with 9 bases left in between. The CDR3 consists of 13 residues. CDR1 is ENHRY and CDR2 is SYGVKD in the germline V gene.

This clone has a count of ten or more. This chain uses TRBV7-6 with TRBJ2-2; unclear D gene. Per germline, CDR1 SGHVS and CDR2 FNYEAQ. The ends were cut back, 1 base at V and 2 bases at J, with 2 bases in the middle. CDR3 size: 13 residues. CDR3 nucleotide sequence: TGTGCCAGCAGCTTAGGCAACACCGGGGAGCTGTTTTTT. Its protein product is CASSLGNTGELFF.

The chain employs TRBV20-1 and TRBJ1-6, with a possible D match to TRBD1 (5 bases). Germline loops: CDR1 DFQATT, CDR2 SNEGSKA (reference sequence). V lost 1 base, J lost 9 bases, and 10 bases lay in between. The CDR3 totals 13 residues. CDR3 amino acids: CSARARGGSPLHF. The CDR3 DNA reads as TGCAGTGCTAGAGCAAGGGGTGGTTCACCCCTCCACTTT.

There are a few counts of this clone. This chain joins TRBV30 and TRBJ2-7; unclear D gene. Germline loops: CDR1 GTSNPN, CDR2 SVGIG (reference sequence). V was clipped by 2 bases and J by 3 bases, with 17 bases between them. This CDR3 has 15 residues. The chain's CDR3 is CAWSPQGSVFYEQYF. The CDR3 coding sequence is TGTGCCTGGAGTCCCCAAGGGTCCGTCTTCTACGAGCAGTACTTC. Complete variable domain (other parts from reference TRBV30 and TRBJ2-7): SQTIHQWPATLVQPVGSPLSLECTVEGTSNPNLYWYRQAAGRGLQLLFYSVGIGQISSEVPQNLSASRPQDRQFILSSKKLLLSDSGFYLCAWSPQGSVFYEQYFGPGTRLTVT.

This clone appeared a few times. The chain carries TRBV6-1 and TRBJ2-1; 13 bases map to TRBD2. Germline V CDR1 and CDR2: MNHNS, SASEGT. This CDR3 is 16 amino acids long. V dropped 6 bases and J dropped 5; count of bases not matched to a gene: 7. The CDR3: CASSPILAGGHNEQFF. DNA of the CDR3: TGTGCCAGCAGCCCCATACTAGCGGGGGGGCACAATGAGCAGTTCTTC.

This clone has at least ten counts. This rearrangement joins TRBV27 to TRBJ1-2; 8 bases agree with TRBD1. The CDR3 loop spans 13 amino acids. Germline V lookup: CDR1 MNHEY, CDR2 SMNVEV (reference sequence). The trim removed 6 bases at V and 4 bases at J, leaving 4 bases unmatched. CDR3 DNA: TGTGCCAGCAGGGGTGGACAGGGCTATGGCTACACCTTC. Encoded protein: CASRGGQGYGYTF.

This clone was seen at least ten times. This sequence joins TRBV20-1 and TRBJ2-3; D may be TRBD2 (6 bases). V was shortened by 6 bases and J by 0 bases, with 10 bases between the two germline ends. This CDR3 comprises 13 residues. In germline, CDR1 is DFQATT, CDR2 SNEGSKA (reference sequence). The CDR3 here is CSAGDWSTDTQYF. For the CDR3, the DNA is TGCAGTGCCGGGGACTGGAGCACAGATACGCAGTATTTT.

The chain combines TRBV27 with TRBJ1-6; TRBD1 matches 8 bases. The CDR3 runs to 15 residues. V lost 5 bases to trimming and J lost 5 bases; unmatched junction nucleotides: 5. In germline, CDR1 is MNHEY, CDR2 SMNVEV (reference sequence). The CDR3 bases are TGTGCCAGCAGTATCAGACAGGGGAATAATTCACCCCTCCACTTT. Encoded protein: CASSIRQGNNSPLHF.

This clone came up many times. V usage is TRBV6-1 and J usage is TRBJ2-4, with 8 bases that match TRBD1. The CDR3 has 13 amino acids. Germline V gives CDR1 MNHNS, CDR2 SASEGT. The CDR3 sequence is CAAREQGGNIQYF. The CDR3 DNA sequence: TGTGCGGCCAGGGAACAGGGGGGTAACATTCAGTACTTC.

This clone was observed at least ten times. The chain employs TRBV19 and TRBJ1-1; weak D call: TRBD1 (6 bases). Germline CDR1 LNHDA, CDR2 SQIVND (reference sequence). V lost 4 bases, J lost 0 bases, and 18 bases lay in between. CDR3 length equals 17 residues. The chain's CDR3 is CASSKGTTRLMNTEAFF. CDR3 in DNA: TGTGCCAGTAGTAAAGGGACAACTAGACTCATGAACACTGAAGCTTTCTTT. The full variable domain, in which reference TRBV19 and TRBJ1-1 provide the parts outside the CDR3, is DGGITQSPKYLFRKEGQNVTLSCEQNLNHDAMYWYRQDPGQGLRLIYYSQIVNDFQKGDIAEGYSVSREKKESFPLTVTSAQKNPTAFYLCASSKGTTRLMNTEAFFGQGTRLTVV.